This T cell receptor (beta chain) appears in the sequencing data of a study of blood T cell repertoires in COVID-19. Looking at the study overall: From the United States, Italy and Spain came samples of acute and convalescent COVID-19.

TCRdb keeps only in-frame clones here, not all; method: immunoSEQ multiplex PCR. The profile covers around 370,000 clones, with about nine tenths appearing a single time and roughly 6.3% taken by the ten largest. The germline V gene has CDR1 DFQATT and CDR2 SNEGSKA (reference sequence). Germline trimming cut 3 bases from V and 7 bases from J; bases unmatched to any gene: 5. This CDR3 comprises 13 residues. The chain has TRBV20-1 and TRBJ2-3; 9 bases are shared with TRBD2. The sequencing input was peripheral blood. The clonotype originates from a woman in her forties or fifties with COVID-19, enrolled during active disease. In DNA, the CDR3 is TGCAGTGCTAGTATAGCGGGAGTAAATACGCAGTATTTT. It yields the protein CSASIAGVNTQYF.